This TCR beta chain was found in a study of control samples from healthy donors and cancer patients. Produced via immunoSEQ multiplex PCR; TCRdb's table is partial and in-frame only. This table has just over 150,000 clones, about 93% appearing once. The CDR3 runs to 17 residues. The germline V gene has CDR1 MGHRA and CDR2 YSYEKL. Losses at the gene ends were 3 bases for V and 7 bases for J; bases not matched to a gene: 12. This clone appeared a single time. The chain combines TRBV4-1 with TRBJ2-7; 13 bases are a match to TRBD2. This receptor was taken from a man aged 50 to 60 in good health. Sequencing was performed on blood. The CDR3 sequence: CASSHLTGLAGVGEQYF. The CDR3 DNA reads TGCGCCAGCAGCCACTTAACCGGACTAGCGGGAGTAGGGGAGCAGTACTTC.